What follows is one TCR beta chain and its context. This record belongs to a study of patients and donors after allogeneic stem cell transplantation. TCRdb used MiXCR to reprocess the RT-PCR reads, holding one entry per CDR3 protein. The sample contains 400,000 to 450,000 distinct CDR3 sequences, 16% of which appear only once. Germline V lookup: CDR1 SGHDN, CDR2 FVKESK. The CDR3 runs to 15 residues. V lost 4 bases to trimming and J lost 0 bases, with 10 bases between them. This chain joins TRBV14 and TRBJ1-3; D perhaps matches TRBD1 (6 bases). Sequencing input: blood, either unsorted or a sorted T cell fraction (not recorded which). This clonotype was obtained from a human donor who was either an allogeneic HSCT recipient or a stem cell or donor lymphocyte infusion donor (not recorded which). It is not recorded whose cells these are; they may come from a transplant donor. CDR3 nucleotide sequence: TGTGCCAGCAGCCCGGCAGGGGCCTCTGGAAACACCATATATTTT. Amino acids: CASSPAGASGNTIYF.